The T cell receptor (beta chain) described here comes from a study of cytomegalovirus exposure and HLA in healthy donors. The donors were members of the validation cohort comprising over a hundred subjects, separate from the roughly 680-subject first cohort. Study-wide points: Researchers reported that a few CMV-associated chains were confirmed in vitro as CMV antigen-specific. Rare TCR sequences dominated, though some public TCRs recurred in many donors. Cytomegalovirus-associated TCR beta chains were listed, numbering 150 to 200.

A remark on this clone: Its antigen is unknown.

The data were produced by immunoSEQ multiplex PCR, yet TCRdb's version contains in-frame clones alone and is incomplete. The table includes over 200,000 clones, less than 95% detected once. CDR1 is SGHNT and CDR2 is YENEEA in the germline V gene. The length of the CDR3 is 12 residues. V gave up 6 bases and J gave up 4 bases, with 9 bases separating them. The rearrangement joins TRBV11-3 to TRBJ1-2; the D gene is possibly TRBD1 (6 bases). The sample consisted of PBMCs. The TCR was taken from a woman between 25 and 40 years old in good health and CMV-seronegative. CDR3 loop: CASSDRLYGYTF. CDR3 nucleotides: TGTGCCAGCAGTGACAGGCTCTATGGCTACACCTTC.